A selection of T cell receptor beta chains follows, all from one sample in a study of blood T cells in healthy people across ages. Using its own MiXCR run on the 5' RACE reads, TCRdb lists one record per CDR3 protein. The sample yields about 640,000 distinct CDR3 sequences, approximately 30% seen once. Sequencing used blood. Receptor source: a woman older than 75 in good health. The conserved cysteine and the conserved F or W are not part of the CDR3 here. Fields, in order: V gene, CDR3 length, CDR3 protein.

V: TRBV28; length: 17; CDR3: ANSSLTVSGGRSYNERF
V: TRBV7-9; length: 12; CDR3: ASSFGVSNYGYT
V: TRBV7-2; length: 12; CDR3: ASKPGPSNQPQH
V: TRBV18; length: 11; CDR3: ASSPPNDGGKY
V: TRBV2; length: 11; CDR3: ASCQGPSYEQY
V: TRBV7-2; length: 12; CDR3: ASSFLGSYNEQF
V: TRBV9; length: 14; CDR3: ASSDSPSGGYNEQF
V: TRBV10-3; length: 12; CDR3: AISETGQLYGYT
V: TRBV5-1; length: 13; CDR3: ASTSQSRGDTEAF
V: TRBV5-1; length: 13; CDR3: ASSMTSGINNEQF